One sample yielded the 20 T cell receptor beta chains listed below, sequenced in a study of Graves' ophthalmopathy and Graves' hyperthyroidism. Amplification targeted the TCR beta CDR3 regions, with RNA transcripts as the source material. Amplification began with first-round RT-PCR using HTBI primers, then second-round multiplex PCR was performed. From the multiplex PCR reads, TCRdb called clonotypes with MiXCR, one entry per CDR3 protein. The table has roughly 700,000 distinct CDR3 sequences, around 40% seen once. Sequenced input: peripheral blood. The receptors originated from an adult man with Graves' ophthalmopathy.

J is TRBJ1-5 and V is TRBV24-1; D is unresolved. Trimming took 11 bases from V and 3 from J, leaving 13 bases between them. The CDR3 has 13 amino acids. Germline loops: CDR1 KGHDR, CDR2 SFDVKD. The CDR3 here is CASSVSNNQPQHF. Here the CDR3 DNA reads TGTGCCAGCTCAGTTTCCAACAATCAGCCCCAGCATTTT.

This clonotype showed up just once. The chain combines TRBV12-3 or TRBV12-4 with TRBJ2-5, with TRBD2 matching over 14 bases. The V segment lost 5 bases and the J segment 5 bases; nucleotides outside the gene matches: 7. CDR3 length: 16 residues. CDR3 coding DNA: TGTGCCAGCAGTCCGGGACTAGCGGGAGACTCGGAGACCCAGTACTTC. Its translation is CASSPGLAGDSETQYF.

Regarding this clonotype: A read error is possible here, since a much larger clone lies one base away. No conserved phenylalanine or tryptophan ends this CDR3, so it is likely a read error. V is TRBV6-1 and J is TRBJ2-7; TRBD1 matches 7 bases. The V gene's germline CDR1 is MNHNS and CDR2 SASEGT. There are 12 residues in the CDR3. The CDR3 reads CASRDSVYEQYL. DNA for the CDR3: TGCGCCAGCAGGGACAGTGTATACGAGCAGTACCTC.

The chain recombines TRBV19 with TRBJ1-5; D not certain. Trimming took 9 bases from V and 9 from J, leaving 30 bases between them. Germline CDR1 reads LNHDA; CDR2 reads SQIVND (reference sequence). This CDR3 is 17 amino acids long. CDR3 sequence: CASRIRFRASSDGPQHF. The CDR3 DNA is TGTGCCAGCAGGATACGGTTTAGGGCGTCATCTGACGGGCCCCAGCATTTT.

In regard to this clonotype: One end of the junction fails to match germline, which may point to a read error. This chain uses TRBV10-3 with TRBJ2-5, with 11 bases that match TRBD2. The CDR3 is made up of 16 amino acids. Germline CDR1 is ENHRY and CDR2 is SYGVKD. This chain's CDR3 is CASSNSGGAGGETQYF. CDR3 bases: TGTGCCAGCAGTAATAGCGGGGGGGCAGGCGGAGAGACCCAGTACTTC.

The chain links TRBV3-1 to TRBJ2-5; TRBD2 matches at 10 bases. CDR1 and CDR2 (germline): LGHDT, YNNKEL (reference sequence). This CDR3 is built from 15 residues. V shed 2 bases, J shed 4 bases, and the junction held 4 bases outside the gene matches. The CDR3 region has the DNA TGTGCCAGCAGCCAAACAGCGGGGGGGCCAGAGACCCAGTACTTC. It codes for CASSQTAGGPETQYF.

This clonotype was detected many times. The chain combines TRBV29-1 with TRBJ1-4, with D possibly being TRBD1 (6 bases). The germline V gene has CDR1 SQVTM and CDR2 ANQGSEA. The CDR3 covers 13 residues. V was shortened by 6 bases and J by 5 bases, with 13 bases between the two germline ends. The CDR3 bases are TGCAGCGTCAGACCCGGGGGCAATGAAAAACTGTTTTTT. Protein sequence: CSVRPGGNEKLFF.

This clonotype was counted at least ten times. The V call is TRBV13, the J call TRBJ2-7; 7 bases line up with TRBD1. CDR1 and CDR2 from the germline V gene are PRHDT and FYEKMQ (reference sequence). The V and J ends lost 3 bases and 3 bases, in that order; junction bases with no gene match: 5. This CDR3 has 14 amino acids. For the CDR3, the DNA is TGTGCCAGCAGCTTTGGCCAGGGGGACTACGAGCAGTACTTC. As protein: CASSFGQGDYEQYF. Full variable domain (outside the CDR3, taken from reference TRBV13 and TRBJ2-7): AAGVIQSPRHLIKEKRETATLKCYPIPRHDTVYWYQQGPGQDPQFLISFYEKMQSDKGSIPDRFSAQQFSDYHSELNMSSLELGDSALYFCASSFGQGDYEQYFGPGTRLTVT.

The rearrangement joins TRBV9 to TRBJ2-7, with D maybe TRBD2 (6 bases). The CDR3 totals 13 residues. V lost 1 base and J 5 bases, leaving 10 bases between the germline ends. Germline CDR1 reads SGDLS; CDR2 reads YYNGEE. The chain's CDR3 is CASSVYGGDEQYF. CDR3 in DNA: TGTGCCAGCAGCGTATACGGGGGAGACGAGCAGTACTTC.

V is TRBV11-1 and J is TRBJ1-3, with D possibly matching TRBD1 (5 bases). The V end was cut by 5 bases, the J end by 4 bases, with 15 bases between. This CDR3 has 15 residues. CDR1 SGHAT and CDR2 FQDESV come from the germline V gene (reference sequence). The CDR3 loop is CASSPGTRGGNTIYF. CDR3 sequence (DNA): TGTGCCAGCAGCCCAGGGACGAGAGGGGGAAACACCATATATTTT.

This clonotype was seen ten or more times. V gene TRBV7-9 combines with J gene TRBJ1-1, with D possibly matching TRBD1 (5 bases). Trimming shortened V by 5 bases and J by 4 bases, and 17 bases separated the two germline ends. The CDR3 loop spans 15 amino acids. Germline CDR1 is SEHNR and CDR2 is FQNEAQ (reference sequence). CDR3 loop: CASSPFGGVGTEAFF. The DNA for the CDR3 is TGTGCCAGCAGCCCGTTTGGAGGGGTGGGCACTGAAGCTTTCTTT. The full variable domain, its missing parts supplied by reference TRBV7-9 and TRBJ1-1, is DTGVSQNPRHKITKRGQNVTFRCDPISEHNRLYWYRQTLGQGPEFLTYFQNEAQLEKSRLLSDRFSAERPKGSFSTLEIQRTEQGDSAMYLCASSPFGGVGTEAFFGQGTRLTVV.

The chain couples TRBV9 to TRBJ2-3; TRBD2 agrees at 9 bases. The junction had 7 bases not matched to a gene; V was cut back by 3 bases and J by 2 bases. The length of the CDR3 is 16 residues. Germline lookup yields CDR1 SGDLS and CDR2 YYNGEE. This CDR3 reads CASSGGVAGDTDTQYF. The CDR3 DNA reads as TGTGCCAGCAGCGGGGGGGTAGCGGGAGACACAGATACGCAGTATTTT.

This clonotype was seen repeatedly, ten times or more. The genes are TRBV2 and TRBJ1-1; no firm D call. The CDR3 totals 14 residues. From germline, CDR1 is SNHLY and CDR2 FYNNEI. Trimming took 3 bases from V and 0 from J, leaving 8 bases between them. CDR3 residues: CASSEMTLNTEAFF. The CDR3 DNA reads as TGTGCCAGCAGTGAGATGACACTGAACACTGAAGCTTTCTTT.

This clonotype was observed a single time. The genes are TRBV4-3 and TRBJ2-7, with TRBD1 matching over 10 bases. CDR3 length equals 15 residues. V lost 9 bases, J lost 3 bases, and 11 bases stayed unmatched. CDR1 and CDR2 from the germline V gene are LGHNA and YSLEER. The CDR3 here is CARAGTGDQCYEQYF. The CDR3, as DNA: TGCGCCAGGGCCGGGACAGGGGACCAATGCTACGAGCAGTACTTC.

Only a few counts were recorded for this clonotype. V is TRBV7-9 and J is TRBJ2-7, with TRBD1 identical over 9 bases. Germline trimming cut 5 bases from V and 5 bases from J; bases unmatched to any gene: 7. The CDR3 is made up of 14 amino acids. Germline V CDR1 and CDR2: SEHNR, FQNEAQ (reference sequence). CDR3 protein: CASSLGQGGHEQYF. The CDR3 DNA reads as TGTGCCAGCAGCCTGGGACAGGGTGGTCACGAGCAGTACTTC.

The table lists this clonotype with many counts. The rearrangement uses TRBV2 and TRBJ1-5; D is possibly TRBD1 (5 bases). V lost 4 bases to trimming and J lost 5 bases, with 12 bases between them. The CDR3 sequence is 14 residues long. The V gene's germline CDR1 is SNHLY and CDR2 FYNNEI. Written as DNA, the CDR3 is TGTGCCAGCAGTGGGAGGGACTCAGATCAGCCCCAGCATTTT. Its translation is CASSGRDSDQPQHF.

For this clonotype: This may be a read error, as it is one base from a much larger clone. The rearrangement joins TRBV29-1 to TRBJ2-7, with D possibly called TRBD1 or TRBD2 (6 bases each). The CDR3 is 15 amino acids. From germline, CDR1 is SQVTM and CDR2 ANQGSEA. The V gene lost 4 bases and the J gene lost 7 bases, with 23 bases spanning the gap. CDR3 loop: CSVGGGPLGADEQYF. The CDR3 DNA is TGCAGCGTTGGAGGGGGGCCTTTGGGGGCGGATGAGCAGTACTTC.

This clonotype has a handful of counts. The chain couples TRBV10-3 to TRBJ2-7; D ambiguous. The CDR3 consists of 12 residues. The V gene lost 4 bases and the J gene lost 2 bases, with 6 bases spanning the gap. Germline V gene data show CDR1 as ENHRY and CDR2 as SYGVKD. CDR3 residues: CAISALAYEQYF. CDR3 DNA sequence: TGTGCCATCAGTGCCTTAGCCTACGAGCAGTACTTC.

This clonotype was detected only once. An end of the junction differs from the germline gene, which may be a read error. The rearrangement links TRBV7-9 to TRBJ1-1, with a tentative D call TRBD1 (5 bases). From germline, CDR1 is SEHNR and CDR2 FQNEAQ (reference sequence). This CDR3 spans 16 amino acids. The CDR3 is CASSPSGAIMNTDAFF. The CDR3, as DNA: TGTGCCAGCAGCCCTTCTGGGGCGATCATGAACACTGATGCTTTCTTT.

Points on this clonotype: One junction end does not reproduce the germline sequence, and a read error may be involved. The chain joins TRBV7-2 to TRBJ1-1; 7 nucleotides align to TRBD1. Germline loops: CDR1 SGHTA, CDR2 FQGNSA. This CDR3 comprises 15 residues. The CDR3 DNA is TGTGCCAGCAGCCCCGGGACAGAACTTAACACTGAAGCTTCCTTT. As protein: CASSPGTELNTEASF.